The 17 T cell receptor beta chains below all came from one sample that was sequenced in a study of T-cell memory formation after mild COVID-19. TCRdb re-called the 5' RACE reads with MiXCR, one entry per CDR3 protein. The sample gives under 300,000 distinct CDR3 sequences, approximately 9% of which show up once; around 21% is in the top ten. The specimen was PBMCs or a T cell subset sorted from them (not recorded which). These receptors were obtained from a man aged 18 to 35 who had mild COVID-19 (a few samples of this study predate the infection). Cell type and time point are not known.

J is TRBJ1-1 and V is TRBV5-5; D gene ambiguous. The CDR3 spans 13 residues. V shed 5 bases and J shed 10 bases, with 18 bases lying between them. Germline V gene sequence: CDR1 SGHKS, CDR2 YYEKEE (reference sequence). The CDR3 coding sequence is TGTGCCAGCAGTCGTGAAGGAAACCGGGGAGCTTTCTTT. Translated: CASSREGNRGAFF.

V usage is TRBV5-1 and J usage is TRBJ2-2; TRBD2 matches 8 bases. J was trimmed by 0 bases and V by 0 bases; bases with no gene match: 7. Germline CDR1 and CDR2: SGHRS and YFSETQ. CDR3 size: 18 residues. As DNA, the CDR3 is TGCGCCAGCAGCTTGGTGGTAGCGGGGAGCGCGAACACCGGGGAGCTGTTTTTT. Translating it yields CASSLVVAGSANTGELFF.

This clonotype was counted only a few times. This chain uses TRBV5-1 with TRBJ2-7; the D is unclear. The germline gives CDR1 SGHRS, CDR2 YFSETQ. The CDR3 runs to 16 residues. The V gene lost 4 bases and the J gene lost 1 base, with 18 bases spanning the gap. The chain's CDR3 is CASSPCRHKSSYEQYV. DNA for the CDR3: TGCGCCAGCAGCCCTTGCAGACATAAAAGTTCCTACGAGCAGTACGTC.

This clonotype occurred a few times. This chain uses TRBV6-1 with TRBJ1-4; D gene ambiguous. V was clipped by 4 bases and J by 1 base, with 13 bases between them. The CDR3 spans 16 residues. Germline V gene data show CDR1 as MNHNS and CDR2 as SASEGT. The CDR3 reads CASSGEIYLTNEKLFF. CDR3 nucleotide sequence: TGTGCCAGCAGTGGGGAAATCTACCTAACTAATGAAAAACTGTTTTTT.

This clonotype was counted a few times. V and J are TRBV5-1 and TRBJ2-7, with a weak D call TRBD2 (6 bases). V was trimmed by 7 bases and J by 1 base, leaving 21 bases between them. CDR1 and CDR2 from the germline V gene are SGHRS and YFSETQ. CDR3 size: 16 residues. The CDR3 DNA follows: TGCGCCAGCGGAGAGTCCGGGGGAGGCTTGTCCTACGAGCAGTACTTC. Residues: CASGESGGGLSYEQYF. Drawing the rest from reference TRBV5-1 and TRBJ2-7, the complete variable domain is KAGVTQTPRYLIKTRGQQVTLSCSPISGHRSVSWYQQTPGQGLQFLFEYFSETQRNKGNFPGRFSGRQFSNSRSEMNVSTLELGDSALYLCASGESGGGLSYEQYFGPGTRLTVT.

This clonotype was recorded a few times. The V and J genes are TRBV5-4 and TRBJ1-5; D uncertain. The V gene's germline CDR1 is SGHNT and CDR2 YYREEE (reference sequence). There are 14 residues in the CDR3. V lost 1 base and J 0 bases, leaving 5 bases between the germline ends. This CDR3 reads CASSLWGSNQPQHF. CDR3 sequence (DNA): TGTGCCAGCAGCTTGTGGGGTAGCAATCAGCCCCAGCATTTT.

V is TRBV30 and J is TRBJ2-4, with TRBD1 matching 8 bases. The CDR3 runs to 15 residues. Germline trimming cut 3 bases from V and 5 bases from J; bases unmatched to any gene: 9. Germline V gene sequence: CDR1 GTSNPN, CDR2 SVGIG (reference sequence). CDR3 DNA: TGTGCCTGGAGCCCCAGGGGGCGCGGAGAAAACATTCAGTACTTC. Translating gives CAWSPRGRGENIQYF.

CDR3 in DNA: TGTGCCAGCAGCTTTGGTAGCGGGGCGGTAGATACGCAGTATTTT. This codes for CASSFGSGAVDTQYF. The chain carries TRBV7-9 and TRBJ2-3, with 8 nucleotides matching TRBD2. Germline lookup yields CDR1 SEHNR and CDR2 FQNEAQ (reference sequence). Trimming cost V 3 bases and J 5 bases; bases outside gene matches: 7. The CDR3 loop spans 15 amino acids.

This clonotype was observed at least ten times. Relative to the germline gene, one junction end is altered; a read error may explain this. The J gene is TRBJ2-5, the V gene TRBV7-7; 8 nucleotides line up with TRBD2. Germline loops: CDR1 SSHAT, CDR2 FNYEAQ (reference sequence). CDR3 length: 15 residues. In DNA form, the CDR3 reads TGTGCTAGCAGCCCCACTGGCACTAGCGGTGGGACCCAGTACTTC. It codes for CASSPTGTSGGTQYF.

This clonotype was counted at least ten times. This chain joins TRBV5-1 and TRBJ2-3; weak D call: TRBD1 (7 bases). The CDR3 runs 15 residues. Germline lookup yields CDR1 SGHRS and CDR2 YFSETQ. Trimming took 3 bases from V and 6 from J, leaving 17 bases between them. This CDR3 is CASSSPEGAGDTQYF. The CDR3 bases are TGCGCCAGCAGCTCCCCCGAGGGGGCGGGGGATACGCAGTATTTT.

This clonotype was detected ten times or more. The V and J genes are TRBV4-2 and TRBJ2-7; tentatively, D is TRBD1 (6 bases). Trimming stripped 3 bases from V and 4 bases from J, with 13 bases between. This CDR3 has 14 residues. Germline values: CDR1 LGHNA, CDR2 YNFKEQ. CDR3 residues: CASSHQDRGYEQYF. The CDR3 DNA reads TGTGCCAGCAGCCACCAGGACAGAGGGTACGAGCAGTACTTC.

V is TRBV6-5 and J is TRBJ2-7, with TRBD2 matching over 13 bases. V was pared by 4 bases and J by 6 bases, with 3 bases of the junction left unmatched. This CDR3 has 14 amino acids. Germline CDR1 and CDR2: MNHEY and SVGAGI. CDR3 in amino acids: CASSSTSGGVEQYF. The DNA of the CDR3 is TGTGCCAGCAGTTCTACTAGCGGGGGGGTCGAGCAGTACTTC.

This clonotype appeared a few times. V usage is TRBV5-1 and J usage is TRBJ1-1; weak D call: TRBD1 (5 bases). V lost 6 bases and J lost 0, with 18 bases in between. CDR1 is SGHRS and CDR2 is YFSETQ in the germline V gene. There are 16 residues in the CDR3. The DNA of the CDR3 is TGCGCCAGCAAATACGGGGCTACAGTGATGAACACTGAAGCTTTCTTT. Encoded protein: CASKYGATVMNTEAFF.

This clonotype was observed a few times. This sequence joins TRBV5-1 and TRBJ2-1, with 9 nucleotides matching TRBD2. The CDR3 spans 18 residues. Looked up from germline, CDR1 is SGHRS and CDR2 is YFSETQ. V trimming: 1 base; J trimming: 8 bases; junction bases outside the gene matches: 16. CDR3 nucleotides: TGCGCCAGCAGCTTGAGTAGGCTAGCGGGGCCCCACGGGGATGAGCAGTTCTTC. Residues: CASSLSRLAGPHGDEQFF.

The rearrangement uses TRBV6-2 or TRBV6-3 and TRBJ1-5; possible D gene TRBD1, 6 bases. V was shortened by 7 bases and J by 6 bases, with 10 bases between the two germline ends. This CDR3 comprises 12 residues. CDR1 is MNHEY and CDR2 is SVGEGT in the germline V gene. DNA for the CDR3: TGTGCCAGCACCCAGGGGTTTCAGCCCCAGCATTTT. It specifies CASTQGFQPQHF.

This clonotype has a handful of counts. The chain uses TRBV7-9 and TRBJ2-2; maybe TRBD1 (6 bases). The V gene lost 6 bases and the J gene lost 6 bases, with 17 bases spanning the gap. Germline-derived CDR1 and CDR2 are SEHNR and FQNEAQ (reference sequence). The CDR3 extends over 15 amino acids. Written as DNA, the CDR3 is TGTGCCAGCAGTCTGGCACAGGGAGCCCCCGGGGAGCTGTTTTTT. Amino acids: CASSLAQGAPGELFF. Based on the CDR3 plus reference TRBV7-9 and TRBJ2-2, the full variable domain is DTGVSQNPRHKITKRGQNVTFRCDPISEHNRLYWYRQTLGQGPEFLTYFQNEAQLEKSRLLSDRFSAERPKGSFSTLEIQRTEQGDSAMYLCASSLAQGAPGELFFGEGSRLTVL.

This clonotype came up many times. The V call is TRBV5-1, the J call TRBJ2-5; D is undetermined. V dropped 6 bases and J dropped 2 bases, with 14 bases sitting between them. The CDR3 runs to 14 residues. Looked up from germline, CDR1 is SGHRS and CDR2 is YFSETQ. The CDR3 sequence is CASTVGPAQETQYF. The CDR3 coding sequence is TGCGCCAGCACTGTCGGGCCAGCACAAGAGACCCAGTACTTC.